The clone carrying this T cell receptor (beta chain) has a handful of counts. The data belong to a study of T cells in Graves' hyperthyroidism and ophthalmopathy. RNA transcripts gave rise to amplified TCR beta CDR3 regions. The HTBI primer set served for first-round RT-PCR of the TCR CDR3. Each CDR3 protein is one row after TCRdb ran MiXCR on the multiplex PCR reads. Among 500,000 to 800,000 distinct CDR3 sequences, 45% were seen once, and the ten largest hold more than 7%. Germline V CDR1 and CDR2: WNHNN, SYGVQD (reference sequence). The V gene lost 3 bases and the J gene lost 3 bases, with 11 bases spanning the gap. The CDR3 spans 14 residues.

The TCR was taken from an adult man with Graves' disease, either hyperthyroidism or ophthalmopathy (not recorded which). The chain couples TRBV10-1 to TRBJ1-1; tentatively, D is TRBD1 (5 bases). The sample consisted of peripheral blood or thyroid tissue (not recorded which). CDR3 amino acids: CASSDFRVDTEAFF. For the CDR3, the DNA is TGCGCCAGCAGTGACTTCAGGGTAGACACTGAAGCTTTCTTT.